This T cell receptor beta chain was identified in a study of T cells after yellow fever vaccination. Study-wide results and caveats: High-abundance clonotypes from the bulk population could contaminate FACS-sorted repertoires. Although the secondary response was weaker, it peaked faster, at day 5 versus 15.

CDR1 and CDR2 (germline): LNHDA, SQIVND (reference sequence). The CDR3 runs 15 residues. With 5 bases removed from V and 2 bases from J, the gap between germline ends came to 13 bases. Using its own MiXCR run on the 5' RACE reads, TCRdb lists one record per CDR3 protein. Of a few hundred thousand distinct CDR3 sequences in the sample, roughly 3.5% are singletons; the top ten hold 20% to 30%. To note about this clonotype: Its target is unknown.

The clonotype comes from a man between 18 and 35 years old who received the YFV17D yellow fever vaccine. The genes are TRBV19 and TRBJ2-1; either TRBD1 or TRBD2 may fit D (5 bases each). The sample here was PBMCs, taken on the day of the yellow fever booster vaccination. In DNA, the CDR3 is TGTGCCAGTAGTGCCCTGGGGGATCCCTACAATGAGCAGTTCTTC. Translated, it gives CASSALGDPYNEQFF. The variable domain in full, with the rest retrieved from reference TRBV19 and TRBJ2-1, is DGGITQSPKYLFRKEGQNVTLSCEQNLNHDAMYWYRQDPGQGLRLIYYSQIVNDFQKGDIAEGYSVSREKKESFPLTVTSAQKNPTAFYLCASSALGDPYNEQFFGPGTRLTVL.